One and the same sample provided the 9 T cell receptor beta chains below, sequenced in a study of beta chain features in type 1 diabetes. All of the isolated RNA was reverse transcribed, so expressed TCRB transcripts were sequenced. Only in-frame clones appear in the TCRdb table, and some are missing; sequencing was by immunoSEQ multiplex PCR. The sample consists of more than 60,000 clones, approximately 59% of them appearing once. Sequencing used Tregs from blood. The receptors come from a woman in her late teens or twenties in good health.

The chain uses TRBV4-3 and TRBJ2-4, with D maybe TRBD1 (6 bases). Germline V gene sequence: CDR1 LGHNA, CDR2 YSLEER. The CDR3 is made up of 15 amino acids. Trimming stripped 4 bases from V and 6 bases from J, with 16 bases between. CDR3 sequence (DNA): TGCGCCAGCAGCCCCGAACACCAGGGGAGAAACATTCAGTACTTC. Its translation is CASSPEHQGRNIQYF.

The V gene is TRBV7-8, the J gene TRBJ2-7; D possibly corresponds to TRBD1 (5 bases). The ends were cut back, 1 base at V and 3 bases at J, with 10 bases in the middle. Germline V lookup: CDR1 SGHVS, CDR2 FQNEAQ. This CDR3 has 14 residues. CDR3 DNA sequence: TGTGCCAGCAGCTTAGGGACAACGAGCTACGAGCAGTACTTC. Residues: CASSLGTTSYEQYF.

This chain's CDR3 is CASSYSGQGRGTEAFF. CDR3 DNA: TGTGCCAGCAGTTACTCGGGACAAGGACGTGGCACTGAAGCTTTCTTT. The genes are TRBV6-6 and TRBJ1-1, with D perhaps matching TRBD1 (6 bases). The V and J ends lost 0 bases and 4 bases respectively, with 15 bases between them. Germline V gives CDR1 MNHNY, CDR2 SVGAGI (reference sequence). The CDR3 contains 16 residues.

J is TRBJ1-2 and V is TRBV5-1; maybe TRBD1 (5 bases). CDR1 is SGHRS and CDR2 is YFSETQ in the germline V gene. V lost 2 bases and J lost 2, with 10 bases in between. CDR3 length equals 14 residues. The CDR3 here is CASSFGQGNYGYTF. CDR3 sequence (DNA): TGCGCCAGCAGCTTCGGGCAGGGAAACTATGGCTACACCTTC. Drawing the rest from reference TRBV5-1 and TRBJ1-2, the complete variable domain is KAGVTQTPRYLIKTRGQQVTLSCSPISGHRSVSWYQQTPGQGLQFLFEYFSETQRNKGNFPGRFSGRQFSNSRSEMNVSTLELGDSALYLCASSFGQGNYGYTFGSGTRLTVV.

The CDR3 is CASRPGGGGVAYEQYF. Here the CDR3 DNA reads TGTGCCAGCAGACCCGGTGGGGGGGGAGTAGCATACGAGCAGTACTTC. The gene calls are TRBV28 and TRBJ2-7; TRBD2 aligns across 7 bases. V shed 6 bases, J shed 4 bases, and the junction held 15 bases outside the gene matches. This CDR3 spans 16 amino acids. Germline V CDR1 and CDR2: MDHEN, SYDVKM.

This sequence joins TRBV6-1 and TRBJ2-5, with 9 bases that match TRBD2. V lost 4 bases and J lost 5; bases outside the gene matches: 8. The germline gives CDR1 MNHNS, CDR2 SASEGT. This CDR3 spans 15 amino acids. Here the CDR3 DNA reads TGTGCCAGCAGTGGTTTGGCTAGCGGGACGGAGACCCAGTACTTC. Translating it yields CASSGLASGTETQYF.

The chain employs TRBV5-1 and TRBJ1-2, with TRBD1 identical over 9 bases. The germline CDR1 and CDR2 sequences are SGHRS and YFSETQ. The CDR3 is made up of 14 amino acids. With 3 bases clipped from V and 3 bases from J, the junction kept 3 bases outside the gene matches. The CDR3 protein is CASSSGQGYYGYTF. CDR3 DNA: TGCGCCAGCAGCTCGGGACAGGGTTACTATGGCTACACCTTC. The variable domain in full, with the rest retrieved from reference TRBV5-1 and TRBJ1-2, is KAGVTQTPRYLIKTRGQQVTLSCSPISGHRSVSWYQQTPGQGLQFLFEYFSETQRNKGNFPGRFSGRQFSNSRSEMNVSTLELGDSALYLCASSSGQGYYGYTFGSGTRLTVV.

The chain is built from TRBV19 and TRBJ2-2, with TRBD2 identical over 11 bases. Germline CDR1 LNHDA, CDR2 SQIVND (reference sequence). The CDR3 is 15 residues long. The J segment lost 6 bases and the V segment lost 6 bases, leaving 6 bases of the junction unmatched. The CDR3 is CASSLLAGAAGELFF. CDR3 sequence (DNA): TGTGCCAGTAGCCTACTAGCGGGGGCCGCCGGGGAGCTGTTTTTT.

This CDR3 reads CASSRTGGYEQYF. The CDR3 DNA sequence: TGTGCCAGTAGTCGGACAGGGGGCTACGAGCAGTACTTC. This sequence joins TRBV19 and TRBJ2-5, with TRBD1 identical over 10 bases. The end of the DNA fits TRBJ2-7 better, so the J call may be wrong. The CDR3 contains 13 residues. Germline V gives CDR1 LNHDA, CDR2 SQIVND (reference sequence).